The TCR beta chain under discussion was sequenced for a study of T cell responses to AZD1222 COVID-19 vaccine. On this clone: The target antigen is unknown.

Whole-study results and caveats: Spike-specific TCR breadth rose after two AZD1222 doses, and depth rose as well. Vaccine-associated CD4 TCRs spanned spike, dominant at 160-218 and 743-854. Most donors were white British, females outnumbered males, and clonal diversity was possibly underestimated.

CDR3 length equals 14 residues. Germline V CDR1 and CDR2: SGHVS, FQNEAQ. V lost 4 bases to trimming and J lost 3 bases, with 13 bases between them. The repertoire was sequenced with immunoSEQ multiplex PCR; TCRdb's copy has only in-frame clones and lacks some. The sample has roughly 270,000 clones, almost 95% seen once. The rearrangement uses TRBV7-8 and TRBJ2-7; TRBD2 might be the D (6 bases). The TCR comes from an adult who received the AZD1222 COVID-19 vaccine. The sample here was peripheral blood, taken 28 days after the second AZD1222 dose. The CDR3 DNA reads TGTGCCAGCAGCTCCCCGGGACTTCTCTACGAGCAGTACTTC. Amino acid sequence: CASSSPGLLYEQYF.